The following is a T cell receptor beta chain sequence with its context. Method: immunoSEQ multiplex PCR; TCRdb's copy keeps in-frame clones and lacks some. The sample yields about 1.5 million clones, approximately 98% seen once. These data belong to a study of shared clonotypes between healthy human individuals. CDR3 length: 16 amino acids. Per germline, CDR1 SGHRS and CDR2 YFSETQ. Trimming cost V 2 bases and J 4 bases, with 19 bases left between them. The J gene is TRBJ2-7, the V gene TRBV5-1; possibly TRBD1 or TRBD2 for D (5 bases each). The sample taken for sequencing was naive CD4+ T cells sorted from blood. Subset specified: CD45RA+ positively selected. The clonotype was recovered from a man aged 30-40 years in good health. CDR3 coding DNA: TGCGCCAGCAGCTTACTCCCCGAAGGGACCCTTTACGAGCAGTACTTC. This codes for CASSLLPEGTLYEQYF.